This T cell receptor beta chain was sequenced for a study of T-cell reconstitution after alpha-beta-depleted transplantation in children. Findings and caveats of the study: Approximately two months post-transplant, alpha-beta T cells reportedly originated from several hundred expanded graft clones. It was newly produced T cells that mostly accounted for T-cell counts and diversity one year after transplant.

A TCRbeta library incorporating unique molecular identifiers was prepared. TCRdb re-called the PCR reads through MiXCR, storing one row per CDR3 protein. Among hundreds of thousands of distinct CDR3 sequences, about an eighth were seen once, and the ten largest hold about 0.79%. This clonotype was picked up many times. Its specificity is unknown. V gave up 4 bases and J gave up 6 bases; unmatched junction bases: 3. CDR3 length equals 14 residues. Germline CDR1 is SQVTM and CDR2 is ANQGSEA. The source is a girl under 10 years old with congenital amegakaryocytic thrombocytopenia, due to receive a stem cell transplant. V gene TRBV29-1 combines with J gene TRBJ2-1; TRBD2 aligns across 13 bases. The sequenced sample was PBMCs, obtained before TCRalphabeta/CD19-depleted stem cell transplant. The CDR3, as DNA: TGCAGCGTTGTGACTAGCGGGAGGAGCAATGAGCAGTTCTTC. It codes for CSVVTSGRSNEQFF.